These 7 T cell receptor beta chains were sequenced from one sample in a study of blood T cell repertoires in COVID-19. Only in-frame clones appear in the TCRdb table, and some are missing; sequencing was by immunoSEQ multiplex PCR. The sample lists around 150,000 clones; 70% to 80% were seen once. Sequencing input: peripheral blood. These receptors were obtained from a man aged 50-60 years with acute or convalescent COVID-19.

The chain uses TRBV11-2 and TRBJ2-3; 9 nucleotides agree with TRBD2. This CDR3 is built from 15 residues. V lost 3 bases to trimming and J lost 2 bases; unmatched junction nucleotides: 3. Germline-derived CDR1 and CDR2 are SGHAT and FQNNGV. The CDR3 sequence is CASSFTSGSTDTQYF. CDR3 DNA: TGTGCCAGCAGCTTTACTAGCGGGTCCACAGATACGCAGTATTTT.

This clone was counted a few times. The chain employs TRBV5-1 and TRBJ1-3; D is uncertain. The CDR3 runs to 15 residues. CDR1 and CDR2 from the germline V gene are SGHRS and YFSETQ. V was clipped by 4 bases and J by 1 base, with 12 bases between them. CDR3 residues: CASSERPSSGNTIYF. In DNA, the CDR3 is TGCGCCAGCAGCGAGCGTCCCAGTTCTGGAAACACCATATATTTT.

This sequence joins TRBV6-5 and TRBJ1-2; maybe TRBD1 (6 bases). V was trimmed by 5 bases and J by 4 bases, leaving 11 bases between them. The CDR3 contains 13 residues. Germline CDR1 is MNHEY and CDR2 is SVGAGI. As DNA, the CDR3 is TGTGCCAGCAGTCCACAGGGATCCTATGGCTACACCTTC. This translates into CASSPQGSYGYTF.

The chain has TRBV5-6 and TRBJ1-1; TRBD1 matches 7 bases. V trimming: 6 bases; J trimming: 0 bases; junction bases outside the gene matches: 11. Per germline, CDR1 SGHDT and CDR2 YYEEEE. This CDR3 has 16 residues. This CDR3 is CASTRRTGTMNTEAFF. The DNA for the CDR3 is TGTGCCAGCACGCGACGGACAGGAACTATGAACACTGAAGCTTTCTTT. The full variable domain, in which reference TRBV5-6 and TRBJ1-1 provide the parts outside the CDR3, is DAGVTQSPTHLIKTRGQQVTLRCSPKSGHDTVSWYQQALGQGPQFIFQYYEEEERQRGNFPDRFSGHQFPNYSSELNVNALLLGDSALYLCASTRRTGTMNTEAFFGQGTRLTVV.

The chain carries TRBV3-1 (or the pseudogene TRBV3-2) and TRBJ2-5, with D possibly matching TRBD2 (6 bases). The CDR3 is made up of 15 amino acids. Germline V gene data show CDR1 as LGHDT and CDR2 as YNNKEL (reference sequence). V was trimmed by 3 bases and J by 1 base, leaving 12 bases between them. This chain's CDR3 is CASSHRGEPQETQYF. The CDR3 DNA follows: TGTGCCAGCAGCCACCGCGGGGAGCCCCAAGAGACCCAGTACTTC.

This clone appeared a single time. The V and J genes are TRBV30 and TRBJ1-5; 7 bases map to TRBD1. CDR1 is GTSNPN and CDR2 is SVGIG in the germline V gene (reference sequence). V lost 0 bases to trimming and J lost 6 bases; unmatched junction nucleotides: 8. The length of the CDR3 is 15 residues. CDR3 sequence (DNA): TGTGCCTGGAGTGTTGGCGACAGGGTGGGTCAGCCCCAGCATTTT. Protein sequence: CAWSVGDRVGQPQHF.

The CDR3 DNA follows: TGCAGCGTTGAGTCCGGGCGGGGCGGGGAGCTGTTTTTT. Protein sequence: CSVESGRGGELFF. The genes are TRBV29-1 and TRBJ2-2; perhaps TRBD2 as D (6 bases). V gave up 3 bases and J gave up 7 bases, with 12 bases separating them. Germline CDR1 is SQVTM and CDR2 is ANQGSEA. The CDR3 is 13 residues long.